The 2 T cell receptor beta chains presented below share a single source sample, sequenced in a study of Graves' ophthalmopathy and Graves' hyperthyroidism. From RNA, the CDR3 regions of TCR beta chains were amplified and sequenced. First-round RT-PCR used HTBI primers; second-round multiplex PCR followed. TCRdb analysed the multiplex PCR reads with MiXCR anew, one entry per CDR3 protein. The sample yields 400,000 or so distinct CDR3 sequences, 15% seen once. Sequencing was done on a sample of peripheral blood. The receptor set was obtained from a woman aged 18 to 35 with stable Graves' hyperthyroidism.

This clonotype was counted at least ten times. J is TRBJ2-7 and V is TRBV11-1; no clear D gene. The CDR3 has 16 residues. V shed 2 bases and J shed 3 bases, with 17 bases lying between them. CDR1 and CDR2 from the germline V gene are SGHAT and FQDESV (reference sequence). In DNA, the CDR3 is TGTGCCAGCAGCTTAAGTGGCCGGAGAACAAACTACGAGCAGTACTTC. It specifies CASSLSGRRTNYEQYF.

The chain links TRBV6-1 to TRBJ1-5; the match to TRBD1 covers 7 bases. The CDR3 loop spans 15 amino acids. The V gene end was trimmed by 7 bases and the J gene end by 0 bases; junction bases not matched to a gene: 6. Germline loops: CDR1 MNHNS, CDR2 SASEGT. The CDR3 sequence is CASTGTDYSNQPQHF. CDR3 bases: TGTGCCAGCACCGGGACAGACTATAGCAATCAGCCCCAGCATTTT.